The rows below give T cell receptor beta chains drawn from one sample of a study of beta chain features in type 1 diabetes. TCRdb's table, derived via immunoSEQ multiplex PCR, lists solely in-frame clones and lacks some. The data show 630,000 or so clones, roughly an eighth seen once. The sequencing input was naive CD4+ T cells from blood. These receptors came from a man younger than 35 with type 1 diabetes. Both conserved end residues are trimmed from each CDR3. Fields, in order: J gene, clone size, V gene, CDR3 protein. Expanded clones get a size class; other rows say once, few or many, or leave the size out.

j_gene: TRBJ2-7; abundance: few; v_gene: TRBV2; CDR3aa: ASSERTVSSYEQY
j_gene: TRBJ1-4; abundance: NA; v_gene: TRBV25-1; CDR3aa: ASSPYGQVNEKLF
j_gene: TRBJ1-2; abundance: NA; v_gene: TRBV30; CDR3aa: ALQPQTGSGYT
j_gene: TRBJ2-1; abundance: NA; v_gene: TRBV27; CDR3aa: ASSWRGNEQF
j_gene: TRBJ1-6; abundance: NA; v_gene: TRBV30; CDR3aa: AWSPAGGYNSPLH
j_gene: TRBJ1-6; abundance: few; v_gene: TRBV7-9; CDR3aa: ASTGQTNSPLH
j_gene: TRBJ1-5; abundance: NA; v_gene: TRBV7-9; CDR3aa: ASSPGQMSNQPQH
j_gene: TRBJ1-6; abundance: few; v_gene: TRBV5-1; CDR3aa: ASSLEAGFESPLH
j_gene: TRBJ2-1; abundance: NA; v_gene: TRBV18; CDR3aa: ASSPAAISYNEQF
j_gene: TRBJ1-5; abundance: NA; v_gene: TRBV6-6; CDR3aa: ASSYGNQPQH
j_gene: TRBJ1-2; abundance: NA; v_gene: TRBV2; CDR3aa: ASSEGRGYT
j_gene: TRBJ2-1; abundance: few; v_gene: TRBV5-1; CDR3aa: ASSLVLAGHNEQF
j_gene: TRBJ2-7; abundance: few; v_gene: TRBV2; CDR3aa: ASSAGEQY
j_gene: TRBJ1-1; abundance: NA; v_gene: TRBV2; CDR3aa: AKTGGGTEAF
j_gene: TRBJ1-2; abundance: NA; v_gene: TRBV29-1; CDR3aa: SVDPTGEVYGYT
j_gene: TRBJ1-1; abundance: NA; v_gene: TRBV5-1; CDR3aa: ASSLGQGITEAF
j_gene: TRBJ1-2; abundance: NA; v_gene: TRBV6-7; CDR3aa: AGLLWDGYT
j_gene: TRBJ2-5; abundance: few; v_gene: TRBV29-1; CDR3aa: SVERGILETQY
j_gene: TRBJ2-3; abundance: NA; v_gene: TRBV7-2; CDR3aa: ASSADRGIVVTDTQY
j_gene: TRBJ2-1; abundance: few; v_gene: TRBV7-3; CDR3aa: ASSSDTAQEQF
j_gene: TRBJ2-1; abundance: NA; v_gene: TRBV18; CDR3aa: ASSPGPYNEQF
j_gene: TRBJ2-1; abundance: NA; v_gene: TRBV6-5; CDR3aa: ATTGLYNEQF
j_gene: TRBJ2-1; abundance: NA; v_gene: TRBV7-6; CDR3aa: ASSLDESYNEQF
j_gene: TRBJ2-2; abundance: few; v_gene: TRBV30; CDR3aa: AWSRAGGFGELF
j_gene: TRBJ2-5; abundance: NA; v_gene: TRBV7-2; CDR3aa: ASSLATSGGQETQY
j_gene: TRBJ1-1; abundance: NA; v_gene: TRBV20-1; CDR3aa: RGRALNEAF
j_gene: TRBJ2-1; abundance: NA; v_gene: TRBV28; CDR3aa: ASNRAGGLYNEQF
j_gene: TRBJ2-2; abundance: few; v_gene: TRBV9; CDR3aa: ASSVLAGVNTGELF
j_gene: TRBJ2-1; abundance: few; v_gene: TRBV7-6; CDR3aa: ASSSGHEQF
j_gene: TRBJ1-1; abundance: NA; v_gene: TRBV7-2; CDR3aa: ASSFSLPGGKAF
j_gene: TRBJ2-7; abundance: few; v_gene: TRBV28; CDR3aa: ASSSSHDTYEQY
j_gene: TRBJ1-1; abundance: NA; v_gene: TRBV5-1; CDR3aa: ASSSTRSDTEAF
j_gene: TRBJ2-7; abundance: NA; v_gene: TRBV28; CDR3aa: ASTAAGTNSYEQY
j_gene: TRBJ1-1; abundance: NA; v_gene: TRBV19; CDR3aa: ASSIDLGFRAF
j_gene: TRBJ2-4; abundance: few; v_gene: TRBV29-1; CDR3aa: SVRLGNIQY
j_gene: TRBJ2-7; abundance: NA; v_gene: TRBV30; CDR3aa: AWASSYEQY
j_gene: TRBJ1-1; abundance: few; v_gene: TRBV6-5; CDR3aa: ASSYGQGVTEAF